This T cell receptor beta chain originates from a study of T cell responses to AZD1222 COVID-19 vaccine. Regarding the study as a whole: With dominance at 160-218 and 743-854, vaccine-associated CD4 TCRs spanned spike. Without day 14 samples, only post-peak T cell repertoires were studied. Clonal diversity was possibly underestimated, and white British individuals and females predominated among donors.

Germline V gene sequence: CDR1 SGHTA, CDR2 FQGNSA. Unmatched junction bases numbered 13, after V lost 8 bases and J lost 0 bases. The length of the CDR3 is 17 residues. Investigators merged groups given second doses at roughly 4 or roughly 12 weeks. A word on this clone: Antigen unknown.

Repertoires were generated with immunoSEQ multiplex PCR, while TCRdb's copy carries only in-frame clones and drops some. The sample contains approximately 100,000 clones, roughly 86% of which appear only once. This TCR was recovered from an adult who received the AZD1222 COVID-19 vaccine. Sequencing was performed on peripheral blood, taken 28 days after the second AZD1222 dose. The chain recombines TRBV7-2 with TRBJ2-4; 7 bases fit TRBD1. The CDR3 coding sequence is TGTGCCAGCGGGGCACCCACAGGGGCGGGAGCCAAAAACATTCAGTACTTC. Translating it yields CASGAPTGAGAKNIQYF.